The 9 T cell receptor beta chains below were found in one sample sequenced in a study of shared clonotypes between healthy human individuals. Assay used: immunoSEQ multiplex PCR; TCRdb lists only in-frame clones, some missing. The table shows 500,000 to 650,000 clones, with 70% to 80% occurring only once. The sequenced sample consisted of PBMCs. These receptors all stem from a middle-aged woman in good health. Some clones in this sample may be carry-over from other donors' samples.

A single count supports this clone. The chain carries TRBV7-8 and TRBJ1-1, with TRBD1 as a possible D gene (6 bases). Trimming left V 7 bases short and J 1 base short, with 13 bases between. Germline CDR1 and CDR2: SGHVS and FQNEAQ. This CDR3 region has 14 residues. CDR3 coding DNA: TGTGCCAGCACTCCGGGACACCAGAACACTGAAGCTTTCTTT. Residues: CASTPGHQNTEAFF.

This clone was seen just once. The genes are TRBV5-1 and TRBJ2-3; unclear D gene. V was trimmed by 4 bases and J by 0 bases, leaving 9 bases between them. The CDR3 totals 14 residues. From germline, CDR1 is SGHRS and CDR2 YFSETQ. CDR3 loop: CASSAPTSTDTQYF. The CDR3 DNA is TGCGCCAGCAGCGCCCCAACTAGCACAGATACGCAGTATTTT.

In this sample, this clone turned up a few times. The chain has TRBV30 and TRBJ1-5; the D is unclear. Germline lookup yields CDR1 GTSNPN and CDR2 SVGIG (reference sequence). The CDR3 runs to 15 residues. The V end lost 0 bases, the J end lost 7 bases, and 16 bases lay between the germline ends. In DNA, the CDR3 is TGTGCCTGGAGTGTAGGTCGCGGATCCAGACAGCCCCAGCATTTT. Protein product: CAWSVGRGSRQPQHF.

The gene calls are TRBV15 and TRBJ2-2, with D uncertain. Trimming pared 0 bases from V and 6 bases from J, leaving 5 bases between. This CDR3 spans 13 amino acids. The germline CDR1 and CDR2 sequences are LNHNV and YYDKDF (reference sequence). The chain's CDR3 is CATSRDGAGELFF. The CDR3 DNA reads TGTGCCACCAGCAGAGATGGGGCCGGGGAGCTGTTTTTT.

This clone showed up just once. This chain links TRBV9 with TRBJ2-5, with D perhaps TRBD1 (5 bases). CDR1 is SGDLS and CDR2 is YYNGEE in the germline V gene. The CDR3 contains 17 residues. Deletions cut 3 bases from V and 5 bases from J, with 23 bases between. In nucleotides, the CDR3 is TGTGCCAGCAGCGCCTCTTTGGGGCGTACCGCCGGGGAGACCCAGTACTTC. This sequence encodes CASSASLGRTAGETQYF.

The chain links TRBV28 to TRBJ1-4; 8 bases align to TRBD1. J gave up 4 bases and V 7 bases, and 8 bases lay outside the gene matches. The CDR3 length is 15 residues. CDR1 is MDHEN and CDR2 is SYDVKM in the germline V gene. CDR3 nucleotides: TGTGCCAGCACCCAAGTGACAGGGGTTAATGAAAAACTGTTTTTT. Protein sequence: CASTQVTGVNEKLFF.

This clone showed up just once. This chain joins TRBV10-3 and TRBJ1-1; D uncertain. The CDR3 sequence is 11 residues long. The germline V gene has CDR1 ENHRY and CDR2 SYGVKD. The V and J ends lost 6 bases and 0 bases respectively, with 2 bases between them. CDR3 in amino acids: CAIRMNTEAFF. In DNA form, the CDR3 reads TGTGCCATCAGGATGAACACTGAAGCTTTCTTT.

This clone was detected only once. The CDR3 DNA reads TGTGCCAGCAGTTATTTTCGGACTAAAGACCTAGCCAAAAACATTCAGTACTTC. Protein sequence: CASSYFRTKDLAKNIQYF. The chain employs TRBV6-9 and TRBJ2-4, with a possible D match to TRBD2 (6 bases). The germline CDR1 and CDR2 sequences are MNHGY and SVAAGI. Trimming shortened V by 1 base and J by 0 bases, and 16 bases separated the two germline ends. This CDR3 contains 18 residues.

The V and J genes are TRBV6-4 and TRBJ2-2; D is perhaps TRBD1 (6 bases). CDR1 MRHNA and CDR2 SNTAGT come from the germline V gene. The CDR3 contains 16 residues. The V end lost 3 bases, the J end lost 5 bases, and 16 bases lay between the germline ends. Here the CDR3 DNA reads TGTGCCAGCAGTGAAACGCCAGGGGATGGGACCGGGGAGCTGTTTTTT. Its protein product is CASSETPGDGTGELFF.